The clone carrying this TCR beta chain came up a few times. Its specificity is not known. The sample belongs to a study of T cells in Graves' hyperthyroidism and ophthalmopathy. Study as a whole: Peripheral blood collection took place at initial diagnosis, before any treatment. Study-wide results and caveats: Onset of ophthalmopathy came a median approximately 6.8 months after the model predicted it.

RNA transcripts were the template for amplifying TCR beta CDR3 regions. First-round RT-PCR of the TCR CDR3 relied on the HTBI primer set. TCRdb called the multiplex PCR reads again in MiXCR, with one record for every CDR3 protein. Here the sample spans 550,000 to 850,000 distinct CDR3 sequences, around 19% being singletons. The hyperthyroidism patients had all been newly diagnosed, and their disease duration was under 2 months. Their ages ranged from 18 to 65 years. Exclusion of patients followed from uncontrolled infection, other autoimmune disease, pregnancy or lactation. The V and J ends lost 8 bases and 3 bases, in that order; junction bases with no gene match: 16. The germline V gene encodes CDR1 LNHDA and CDR2 SQIVND (reference sequence). The length of the CDR3 is 17 residues.

The receptor was derived from a woman between 45 and 60 years old with Graves' hyperthyroidism that later progressed to Graves' ophthalmopathy. Source material: blood. The chain links TRBV19 to TRBJ1-2, with TRBD1 matching over 9 bases. The CDR3 sequence is CASHPRGQGADDYGYTF. The CDR3 nucleotides are TGTGCCAGTCATCCTCGGGGACAGGGTGCCGATGACTATGGCTACACCTTC. Based on the CDR3 plus reference TRBV19 and TRBJ1-2, the full variable domain is DGGITQSPKYLFRKEGQNVTLSCEQNLNHDAMYWYRQDPGQGLRLIYYSQIVNDFQKGDIAEGYSVSREKKESFPLTVTSAQKNPTAFYLCASHPRGQGADDYGYTFGSGTRLTVV.